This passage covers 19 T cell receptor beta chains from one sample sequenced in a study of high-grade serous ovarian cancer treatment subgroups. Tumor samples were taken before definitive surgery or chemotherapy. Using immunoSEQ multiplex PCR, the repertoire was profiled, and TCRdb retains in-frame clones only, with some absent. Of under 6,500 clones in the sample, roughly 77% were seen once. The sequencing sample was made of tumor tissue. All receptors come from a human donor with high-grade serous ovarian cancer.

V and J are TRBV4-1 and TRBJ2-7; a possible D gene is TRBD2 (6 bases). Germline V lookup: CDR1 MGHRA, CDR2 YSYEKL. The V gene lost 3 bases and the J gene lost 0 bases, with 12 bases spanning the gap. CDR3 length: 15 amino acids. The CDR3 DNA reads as TGCGCCAGCAGCCACCGGGACTCGAGCTCCTACGAGCAGTACTTC. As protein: CASSHRDSSSYEQYF.

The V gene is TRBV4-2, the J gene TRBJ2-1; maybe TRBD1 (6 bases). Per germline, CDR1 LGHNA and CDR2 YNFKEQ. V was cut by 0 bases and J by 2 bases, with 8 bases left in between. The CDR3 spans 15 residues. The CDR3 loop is CASSQDWGPYNEQFF. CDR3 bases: TGTGCCAGCAGCCAAGACTGGGGGCCCTACAATGAGCAGTTCTTC.

CDR3 DNA sequence: TGTGCCAGCAGCGTTGGGGCGGATTCGGACGGCTACACCTTC. It translates to CASSVGADSDGYTF. The rearrangement links TRBV9 to TRBJ1-2; perhaps TRBD1 as D (5 bases). Per germline, CDR1 SGDLS and CDR2 YYNGEE. The CDR3 spans 14 residues. Trimming removed 2 bases from V and 8 bases from J, with 16 bases in between.

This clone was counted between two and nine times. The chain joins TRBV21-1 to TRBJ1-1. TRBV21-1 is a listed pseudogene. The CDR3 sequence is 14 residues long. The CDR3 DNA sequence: TGTGCCAGCAGCAAAGTCCCGTGTAACACTGAAGCTTTCTTT. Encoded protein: CASSKVPCNTEAFF.

This CDR3 is CASSLGGPQETQYF. In DNA, the CDR3 is TGTGCCAGCAGCTTGGGGGGCCCGCAAGAGACCCAGTACTTC. This sequence joins TRBV13 and TRBJ2-5, with D perhaps being TRBD1 or TRBD2 (6 bases each). The V end was cut by 3 bases, the J end by 2 bases, with 10 bases between. There are 14 residues in the CDR3. CDR1 and CDR2 (germline): PRHDT, FYEKMQ (reference sequence). The variable domain in full, completed from reference TRBV13 and TRBJ2-5, reads AAGVIQSPRHLIKEKRETATLKCYPIPRHDTVYWYQQGPGQDPQFLISFYEKMQSDKGSIPDRFSAQQFSDYHSELNMSSLELGDSALYFCASSLGGPQETQYFGPGTRLLVL.

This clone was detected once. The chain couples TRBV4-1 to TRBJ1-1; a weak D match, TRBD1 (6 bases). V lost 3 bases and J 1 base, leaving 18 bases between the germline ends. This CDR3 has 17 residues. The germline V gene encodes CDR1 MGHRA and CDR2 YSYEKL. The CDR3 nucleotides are TGCGCCAGCAGCCATCTCCGGGGGGGGGCTAAGAACACTGAAGCTTTCTTT. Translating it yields CASSHLRGGAKNTEAFF.

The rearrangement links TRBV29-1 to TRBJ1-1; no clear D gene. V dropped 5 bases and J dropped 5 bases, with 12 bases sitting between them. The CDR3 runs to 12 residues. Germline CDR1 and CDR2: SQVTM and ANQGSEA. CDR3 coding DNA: TGCAGCGTTTTTCGGATTGAAACTGAAGCTTTCTTT. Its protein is CSVFRIETEAFF.

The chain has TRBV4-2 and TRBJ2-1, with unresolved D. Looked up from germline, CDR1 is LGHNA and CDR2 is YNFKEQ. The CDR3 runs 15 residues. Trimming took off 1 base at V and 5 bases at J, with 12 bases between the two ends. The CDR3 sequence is CASSQVGQKNNEQFF. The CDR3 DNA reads TGTGCCAGCAGCCAAGTCGGGCAGAAAAACAATGAGCAGTTCTTC.

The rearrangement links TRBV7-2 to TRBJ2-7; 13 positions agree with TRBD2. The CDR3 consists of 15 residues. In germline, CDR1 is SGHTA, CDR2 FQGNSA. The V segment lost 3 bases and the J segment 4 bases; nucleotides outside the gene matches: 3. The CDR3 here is CASSFILAGGYEQYF. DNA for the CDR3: TGTGCCAGCAGCTTTATACTAGCGGGGGGGTACGAGCAGTACTTC. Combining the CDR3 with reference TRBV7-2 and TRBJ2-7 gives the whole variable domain GAGVSQSPSNKVTEKGKDVELRCDPISGHTALYWYRQSLGQGLEFLIYFQGNSAPDKSGLPSDRFSAERTGGSVSTLTIQRTQQEDSAVYLCASSFILAGGYEQYFGPGTRLTVT.

The chain's CDR3 is CASSPGQEGTDTQYF. The CDR3 nucleotides read TGCGCCAGCAGCCCTGGCCAAGAGGGAACAGATACGCAGTATTTT. The chain has TRBV5-1 and TRBJ2-3; the D gene is possibly TRBD2 (5 bases). Germline V lookup: CDR1 SGHRS, CDR2 YFSETQ. The CDR3 consists of 15 residues. V shed 4 bases and J shed 3 bases, with 15 bases lying between them.

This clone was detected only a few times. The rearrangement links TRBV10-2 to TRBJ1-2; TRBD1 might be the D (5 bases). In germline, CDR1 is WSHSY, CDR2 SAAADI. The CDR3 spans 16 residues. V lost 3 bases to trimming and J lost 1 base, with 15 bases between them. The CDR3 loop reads CASSDTDTLLNYGYTF. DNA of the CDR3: TGCGCCAGCAGTGATACGGACACCTTACTTAACTATGGCTACACCTTC.

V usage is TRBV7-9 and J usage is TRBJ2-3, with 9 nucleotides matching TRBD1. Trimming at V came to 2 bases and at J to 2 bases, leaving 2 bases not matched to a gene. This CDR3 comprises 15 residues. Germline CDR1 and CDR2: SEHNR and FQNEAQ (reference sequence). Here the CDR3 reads CASSLWTGATDTQYF. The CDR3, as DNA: TGTGCCAGCAGCTTATGGACAGGGGCCACAGATACGCAGTATTTT.

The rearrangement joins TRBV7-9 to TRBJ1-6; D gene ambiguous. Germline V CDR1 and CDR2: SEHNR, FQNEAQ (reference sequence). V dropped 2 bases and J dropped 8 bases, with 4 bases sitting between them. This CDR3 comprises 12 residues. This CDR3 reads CASSLSDSPLHF. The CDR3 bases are TGTGCCAGCAGCTTAAGTGATTCACCCCTCCACTTT. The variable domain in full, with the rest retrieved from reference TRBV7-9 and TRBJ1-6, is DTGVSQNPRHKITKRGQNVTFRCDPISEHNRLYWYRQTLGQGPEFLTYFQNEAQLEKSRLLSDRFSAERPKGSFSTLEIQRTEQGDSAMYLCASSLSDSPLHFGNGTRLTVT.

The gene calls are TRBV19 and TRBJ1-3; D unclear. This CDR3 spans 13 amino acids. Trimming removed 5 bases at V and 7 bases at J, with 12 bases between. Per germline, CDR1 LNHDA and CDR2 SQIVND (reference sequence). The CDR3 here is CASSRDPGNTIYF. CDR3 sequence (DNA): TGTGCCAGTAGTCGCGACCCGGGTAACACCATATATTTT.

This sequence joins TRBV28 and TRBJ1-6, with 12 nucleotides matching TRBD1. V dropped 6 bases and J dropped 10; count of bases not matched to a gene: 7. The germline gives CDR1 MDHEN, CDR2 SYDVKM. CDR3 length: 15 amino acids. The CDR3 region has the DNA TGTGCCAGCAGGAGCCGGGACAGGGGGCCATCACCCCTCCACTTT. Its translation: CASRSRDRGPSPLHF.

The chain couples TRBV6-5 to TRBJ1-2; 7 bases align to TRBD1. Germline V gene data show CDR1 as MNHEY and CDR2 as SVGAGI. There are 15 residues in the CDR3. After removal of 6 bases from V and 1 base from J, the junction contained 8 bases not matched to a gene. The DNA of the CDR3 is TGTGCCAGCAGACTCCGGGACAGACATAACTATGGCTACACCTTC. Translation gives CASRLRDRHNYGYTF.

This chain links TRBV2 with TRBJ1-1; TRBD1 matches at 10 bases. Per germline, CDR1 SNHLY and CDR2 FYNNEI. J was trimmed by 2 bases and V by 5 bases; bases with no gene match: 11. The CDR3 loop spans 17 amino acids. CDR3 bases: TGTGCCAGCAGTAGAGGACAGGGGGGGAGTAAAAACACTGAAGCTTTCTTT. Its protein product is CASSRGQGGSKNTEAFF.

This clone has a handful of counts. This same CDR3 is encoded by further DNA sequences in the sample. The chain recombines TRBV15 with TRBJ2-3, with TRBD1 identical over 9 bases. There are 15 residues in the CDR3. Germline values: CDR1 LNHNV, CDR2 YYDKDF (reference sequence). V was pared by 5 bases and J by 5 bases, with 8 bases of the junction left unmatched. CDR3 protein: CATSGGDRVGDTQYF. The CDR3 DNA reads TGTGCCACCAGCGGGGGGGACAGGGTAGGAGATACGCAGTATTTT.

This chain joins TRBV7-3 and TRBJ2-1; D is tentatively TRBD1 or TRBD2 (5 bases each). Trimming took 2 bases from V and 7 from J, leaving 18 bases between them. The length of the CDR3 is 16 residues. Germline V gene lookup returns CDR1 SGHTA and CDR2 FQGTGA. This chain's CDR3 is CASSLGWDGRRNEQFF. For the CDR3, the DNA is TGTGCCAGCAGCTTAGGATGGGACGGCCGAAGGAATGAGCAGTTCTTC.